The entry below gives a single T cell receptor beta chain sequence along with its context. Its antigen is currently unknown. As processed by the authors: Junction-only sequences produced by ImmunoSEQ had no quality scores, so filtering differed. Assay used: immunoSEQ multiplex PCR; TCRdb lists only in-frame clones, some missing. From that table come the V and J calls and clone size; the DNA was used to work out D and trimming. Of 630,000 or so clones listed, roughly 98% were seen once; the top ten hold 0.3%. This specimen comes from a study of shared clonotypes between healthy human individuals. Findings and limits, study-wide: In a handful of donors, around 4.5% of naive CD4 clonotypes appeared in common. Non-shared clonotypes had lower generation probabilities than those shared by all four donors.

Terminally differentiated effector memory CD45RA+ cells were excluded from the naive CD8 cells, which were CD45RO-negative and positively selected for CCR7. Every donor was a Caucasian adult from Nashville, Tennessee. The TCR comes from a man younger than 40 in good health. The specimen was naive CD8+ T cells sorted from blood.

CDR3 amino acids: CASSQKGSGNTEAFF. CDR3 DNA: TGCGCCAGCAGCCAGAAAGGATCCGGGAACACTGAAGCTTTCTTT. The chain carries TRBV4-1 and TRBJ1-1, with no clear D. V lost 3 bases and J lost 1, with 12 bases in between. Germline lookup yields CDR1 MGHRA and CDR2 YSYEKL. The CDR3 sequence is 15 residues long.